The 6 T cell receptor beta chains below were found in one sample sequenced in a study of shared clonotypes between healthy human individuals. Naive CD8 cells, CD45RO-negative and positively selected for CCR7, excluded terminally differentiated effector memory CD45RA+ cells. Produced via immunoSEQ multiplex PCR; TCRdb's table is partial and in-frame only. The sample lists millions of clones, just under 95% seen once, with roughly 1.1% in the top ten. Sequenced: naive CD8+ T cells sorted from blood. These receptors were obtained from a man between 18 and 29 years old in good health.

The J gene is TRBJ2-7, the V gene TRBV6-5, with TRBD2 matching over 9 bases. This CDR3 contains 14 residues. In germline, CDR1 is MNHEY, CDR2 SVGAGI. Trimming at V came to 4 bases and at J to 6 bases, leaving 7 bases not matched to a gene. CDR3 amino acids: CASSWAGGPGEQYF. CDR3 sequence (DNA): TGTGCCAGCAGTTGGGCGGGAGGGCCCGGCGAGCAGTACTTC.

Of note for this clone: The same CDR3 also results from other DNA sequences found in this sample. The chain joins TRBV6-5 to TRBJ1-1, with D tentatively TRBD1 (5 bases). CDR1 MNHEY and CDR2 SVGAGI come from the germline V gene. Trimming took off 2 bases at V and 5 bases at J, with 12 bases between the two ends. The CDR3 consists of 14 residues. Here the CDR3 DNA reads TGTGCCAGCAGTTACAGGGAGGGGAGAACTGAAGCTTTCTTT. Translation gives CASSYREGRTEAFF.

Turning to this clone: Different DNA sequences within this sample yield the same CDR3. The chain links TRBV10-3 to TRBJ2-7; D is unresolved. The germline gives CDR1 ENHRY, CDR2 SYGVKD. The V gene lost 2 bases and the J gene lost 3 bases, with 8 bases spanning the gap. The CDR3 is made up of 13 amino acids. The CDR3 sequence is CAISEGRDYEQYF. The CDR3 DNA is TGTGCCATCAGTGAGGGTAGGGACTACGAGCAGTACTTC.

The chain recombines TRBV2 with TRBJ1-4, with 11 bases identical to TRBD1. The CDR3 extends over 16 amino acids. V was clipped by 4 bases and J by 7 bases; unmatched bases: 8. CDR1 SNHLY and CDR2 FYNNEI come from the germline V gene. CDR3 sequence reads: CASSVLPGQGVEKLFF. As DNA, the CDR3 is TGTGCCAGCAGTGTTCTACCGGGACAGGGGGTTGAAAAACTGTTTTTT.

The chain joins TRBV29-1 to TRBJ2-1; the match to TRBD2 covers 10 bases. J lost 5 bases, V lost 5 bases, and 9 bases had no gene match. The CDR3 is made up of 15 amino acids. From germline, CDR1 is SQVTM and CDR2 ANQGSEA. CDR3 in DNA: TGCAGCGTTACTCTCCAAGCGGGGGGGAACAATGAGCAGTTCTTC. It translates to CSVTLQAGGNNEQFF.

The chain has TRBV4-3 and TRBJ2-3; 9 bases align to TRBD1. The CDR3 length is 16 residues. The V and J ends lost 0 bases and 7 bases, in that order; junction bases with no gene match: 8. The V gene's germline CDR1 is LGHNA and CDR2 YSLEER. The chain's CDR3 is CASSQDRHRGQHTQYF. The CDR3 coding sequence is TGCGCCAGCAGCCAAGATAGGCACAGGGGGCAACATACGCAGTATTTT.